Listed below are T cell receptor beta chains from one sample, sequenced in a study of breast tumors, draining lymph nodes, adjacent tissues. TCRdb reprocessed the multiplex PCR reads with MiXCR, giving one entry per CDR3 protein. The sample lists under 70,000 distinct CDR3 sequences, approximately 45% occurring once. The specimen was breast tumor tissue. The receptors come from a female donor with breast cancer. Some clones in this sample may be carry-over from other donors' samples. Both conserved end residues are part of each CDR3. The D gene is left open where the match is weak. Not all rows give a size; the values are once, few, many and, for expanded clones, a class.

j_gene: TRBJ2-3
abundance: many
d_gene: .
v_gene: TRBV12-3/TRBV12-4
CDR3nt: TGTGCCAGCAGTTTAGCCGGGGGCGGGGATACGCAGTATTTT
CDR3aa: CASSLAGGGDTQYF

j_gene: TRBJ2-5
abundance: .
d_gene: TRBD1
v_gene: TRBV29-1
CDR3nt: TGCAGCGTTGTAGGACAGGGGGCTCGACAGACCCAGTACTTC
CDR3aa: CSVVGQGARQTQYF

j_gene: TRBJ2-7
abundance: many
d_gene: .
v_gene: TRBV2
CDR3nt: TGTGCCAGCAGTGAAACGGGAGTGGGCGAGCAGTACTTC
CDR3aa: CASSETGVGEQYF

j_gene: TRBJ1-6
abundance: many
d_gene: .
v_gene: TRBV11-2
CDR3nt: TGTGCCAGCAGCTTAGCTCAGGGGAGCTCCTATAATTCACCCCTCCACTTT
CDR3aa: CASSLAQGSSYNSPLHF

j_gene: TRBJ1-6
abundance: .
d_gene: TRBD1
v_gene: TRBV28
CDR3nt: TGTGCCAGTAACAGGGGACGGTCACCCCTCCACTTT
CDR3aa: CASNRGRSPLHF

j_gene: TRBJ1-5
abundance: many
d_gene: .
v_gene: TRBV7-3
CDR3nt: TGTGCCAGCAGAATGGACAGCGTCAATCAGCCCCAGCATTTT
CDR3aa: CASRMDSVNQPQHF

j_gene: TRBJ1-2
abundance: few
d_gene: .
v_gene: TRBV29-1
CDR3nt: TGCAGCGTAGAGGACGGACTATCTGGCTACACCTTC
CDR3aa: CSVEDGLSGYTF

j_gene: TRBJ1-2
abundance: .
d_gene: .
v_gene: TRBV29-1
CDR3nt: TGCAGCGCCCAGTCCAGGGGCTTCCTTTGGGGCTACACCTTC
CDR3aa: CSAQSRGFLWGYTF

j_gene: TRBJ2-2
abundance: many
d_gene: .
v_gene: TRBV27
CDR3nt: TGTGCCAGCAGTTTTTTAGAGAGTGCCGGGGAGCTGTTTTTT
CDR3aa: CASSFLESAGELFF

j_gene: TRBJ2-3
abundance: many
d_gene: .
v_gene: TRBV11-2
CDR3nt: TGTGCCAGCAGCTCCGGAACTGTGGGGGATAGGAGGCAGTATTTT
CDR3aa: CASSSGTVGDRRQYF

j_gene: TRBJ1-1
abundance: .
d_gene: .
v_gene: TRBV12-3/TRBV12-4
CDR3nt: TGTGCCAGCGGTTTAGCCAGGTTTGGCACTGAAGCTTTCTTT
CDR3aa: CASGLARFGTEAFF